The 10 T cell receptor beta chains below come from one sample, sequenced in a study of blood T cells in healthy people across ages (dated by TCRdb to about 2015). Libraries were constructed by 5' RACE. Sequenced on an Illumina HiSeq 2500. A second roughly 6 to 12 cycle PCR used a sample-barcoded 5' primer and a J-beta primer mix. TCRdb reprocessed the public reads (quality trimming at Q25 with fastp, clone calling with MiXCR) and kept in-frame beta chains. Each CDR3 protein gets just one entry, which takes the most common genes and DNA from the rows behind it. This sample is represented by roughly 2 million distinct CDR3 sequences; roughly 50% of them were singletons. The ten largest make up less than 2.5% of the sample. The sequenced sample was blood. The receptors originated from a woman aged 35 to 49 in good health.

V is TRBV5-1 and J is TRBJ1-1; no definite D call. The CDR3 totals 16 residues. With 7 bases removed from V and 6 bases from J, the gap between germline ends came to 25 bases. Germline V lookup: CDR1 SGHRS, CDR2 YFSETQ. The CDR3: CASENGLVGRSSEAFF. The CDR3 bases are TGCGCCAGCGAGAACGGCCTTGTTGGCAGAAGCTCTGAAGCTTTCTTT.

This clonotype has only a few counts. The rearrangement joins TRBV20-1 to TRBJ2-1, with TRBD2 identical over 10 bases. This CDR3 is built from 15 residues. V shed 5 bases, J shed 2 bases, and the junction held 6 bases outside the gene matches. Germline CDR1 and CDR2: DFQATT and SNEGSKA (reference sequence). The CDR3 here is CSAERLAGTYNEQFF. As DNA, the CDR3 is TGCAGTGCTGAGAGACTAGCGGGCACCTACAATGAGCAGTTCTTC.

The V gene is TRBV20-1, the J gene TRBJ1-2, with TRBD1 as a possible D gene (5 bases). Per germline, CDR1 DFQATT and CDR2 SNEGSKA (reference sequence). This CDR3 contains 14 residues. V was cut by 3 bases and J by 7 bases, with 18 bases left in between. In nucleotides, the CDR3 is TGCAGTGCTAGTTTCCCTGGAGGAAGGGGTGGCTACACCTTC. It is translated as CSASFPGGRGGYTF.

Only a few counts were recorded for this clonotype. This chain uses TRBV12-3 or TRBV12-4 with TRBJ1-2; D is undetermined. There are 18 residues in the CDR3. The V end was cut by 6 bases, the J end by 1 base, with 24 bases between. The CDR3 reads CASSENRRRLRYNYGYTF. CDR3 DNA sequence: TGTGCCAGCAGCGAAAACCGCCGCCGTTTACGGTATAACTATGGCTACACCTTC.

With respect to this clonotype: This may stem from a read error, because a much larger clone lies one nucleotide away. The chain combines TRBV13 with TRBJ1-2, with 7 bases aligning to TRBD1. The CDR3 is 14 residues long. Germline V gene data show CDR1 as PRHDT and CDR2 as FYEKMQ (reference sequence). The CDR3 sequence is CTSSQGQINYGYTF. The CDR3 coding sequence is TGTACCAGCAGCCAGGGACAGATCAACTATGGCTACACCTTC.

This clonotype came up a few times. This chain links TRBV7-9 with TRBJ1-6; tentative D call: TRBD1 (5 bases). Germline V gene lookup returns CDR1 SEHNR and CDR2 FQNEAQ (reference sequence). The CDR3 runs 14 residues. V was clipped by 1 base and J by 8 bases, with 9 bases between them. The DNA of the CDR3 is TGTGCCAGCAGCTTAGGGCAGGGAGATTCACCCCTCCACTTT. Encoded protein: CASSLGQGDSPLHF.

The rearrangement links TRBV27 to TRBJ1-1; unclear D gene. The CDR3 extends over 14 amino acids. The V end was cut by 6 bases, the J end by 3 bases, with 14 bases between. Per the germline V gene, CDR1 is MNHEY and CDR2 is SMNVEV (reference sequence). The CDR3 sequence: CASSREVADTEAFF. The DNA of the CDR3 is TGTGCCAGCAGCAGAGAAGTGGCAGACACTGAAGCTTTCTTT.

The chain recombines TRBV7-6 with TRBJ2-3; no clear D. The CDR3 is 17 residues long. V lost 0 bases and J 0 bases, leaving 13 bases between the germline ends. The germline V gene has CDR1 SGHVS and CDR2 FNYEAQ. CDR3 sequence reads: CASSLASPSISTDTQYF. The CDR3, as DNA: TGTGCCAGCAGCTTAGCATCACCATCCATTAGCACAGATACGCAGTATTTT.

The genes are TRBV5-1 and TRBJ2-6; D is possibly TRBD1 (5 bases). Germline CDR1 is SGHRS and CDR2 is YFSETQ. Between the trimmed V and J ends, which lost 0 bases and 1 base, there was a span of 8 bases. This CDR3 spans 16 amino acids. The CDR3 spells CASSLVRTSGANVLTF. The CDR3 DNA reads TGCGCCAGCAGCTTGGTTAGGACATCTGGGGCCAACGTCCTGACTTTC. Drawing the rest from reference TRBV5-1 and TRBJ2-6, the complete variable domain is KAGVTQTPRYLIKTRGQQVTLSCSPISGHRSVSWYQQTPGQGLQFLFEYFSETQRNKGNFPGRFSGRQFSNSRSEMNVSTLELGDSALYLCASSLVRTSGANVLTFGAGSRLTVL.

The chain employs TRBV7-9 and TRBJ2-1; D remains unclear. V shed 1 base and J shed 4 bases, with 11 bases lying between them. CDR1 SEHNR and CDR2 FQNEAQ come from the germline V gene (reference sequence). This CDR3 is 15 amino acids long. The CDR3 DNA reads as TGTGCCAGCAGCTTAGATGGACGGGTTTACAATGAGCAGTTCTTC. It codes for CASSLDGRVYNEQFF.